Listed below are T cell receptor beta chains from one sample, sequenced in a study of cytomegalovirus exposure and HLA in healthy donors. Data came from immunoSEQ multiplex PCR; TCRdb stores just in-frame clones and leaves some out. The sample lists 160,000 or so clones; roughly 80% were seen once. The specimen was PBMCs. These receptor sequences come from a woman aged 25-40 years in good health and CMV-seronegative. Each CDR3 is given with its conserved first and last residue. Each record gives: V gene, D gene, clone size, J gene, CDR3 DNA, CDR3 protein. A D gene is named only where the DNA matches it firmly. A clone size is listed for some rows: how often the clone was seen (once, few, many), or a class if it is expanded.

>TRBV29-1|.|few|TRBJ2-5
TGCAGCGCCCGCGGTGTGGCTAGCGCGGCGGAGACCCAGTACTTC
CSARGVASAAETQYF
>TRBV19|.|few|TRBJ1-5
TGTGCCAGTAGCCTCGACACGACCTTATATAGCAATCAGCCCCAGCATTTT
CASSLDTTLYSNQPQHF
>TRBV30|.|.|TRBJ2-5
TGTGCCTGGACAACAGGGGGGGCGCAAGAGACCCAGTACTTC
CAWTTGGAQETQYF
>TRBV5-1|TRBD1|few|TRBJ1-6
TGCGCCAGCAGCCCCGCCGGGGACAGCTATTCACCCCTCCACTTT
CASSPAGDSYSPLHF
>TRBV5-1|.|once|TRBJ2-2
TGCGCCAGCAGCTTGGCTCTGACACGCGGGGAGCTGTTTTTT
CASSLALTRGELFF
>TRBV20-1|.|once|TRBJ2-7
TGCAGTGCTAGATGGTTGGCCGAGCAGTACTTC
CSARWLAEQYF
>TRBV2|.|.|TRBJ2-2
TGTGCCAGCAAGGAGGGGTACACCGGGGAGCTGTTTTTT
CASKEGYTGELFF
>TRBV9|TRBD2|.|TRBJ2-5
TGTGCCAGCAGCGCTACGGGACTAGCAGCGGAGACCCAGTACTTC
CASSATGLAAETQYF
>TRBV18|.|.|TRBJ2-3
TGTGCCAGCTCACCTAACATGGTTGGCACAGATACGCAGTATTTT
CASSPNMVGTDTQYF
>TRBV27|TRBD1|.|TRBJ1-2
TGTGCCAGCAGTCTAGGACAGGGTGGGAGGGCTAACTATGGCTACACCTTC
CASSLGQGGRANYGYTF
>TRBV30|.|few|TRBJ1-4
TGTGCCTGGAGTGTACTTGGAGGAGCAACTAATGAAAAACTGTTTTTT
CAWSVLGGATNEKLFF
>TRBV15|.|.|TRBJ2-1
TGTGCCACCAGCACCAGGGTCTACAATGAGCAGTTCTTC
CATSTRVYNEQFF
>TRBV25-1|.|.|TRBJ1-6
TGTGCCAGCAGGGCCTCGAATTCACCCCTCCACTTT
CASRASNSPLHF
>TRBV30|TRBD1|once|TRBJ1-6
TGTGCCTGGAGTGTCAACAGGGGGTTCTCTTCACCCCTCCACTTT
CAWSVNRGFSSPLHF
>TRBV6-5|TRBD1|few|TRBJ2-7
TGTGCCAGCAGTGGCAGGGGGTCGTCCTACGAGCAGTACTTC
CASSGRGSSYEQYF
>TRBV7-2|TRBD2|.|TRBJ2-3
TGTGCCAGCAGCTTAGTAGGTAGCGGGGGGGCCGGAGATACGCAGTATTTT
CASSLVGSGGAGDTQYF
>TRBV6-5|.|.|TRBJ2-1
TGTGCCAGCAGTTACGATGGGGGGAGCTCCTACAATGAGCAGTTCTTC
CASSYDGGSSYNEQFF
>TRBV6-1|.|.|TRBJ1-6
TGTGCCAGCAGTGAACAACTCTCTAGCCCGGCCCTCCACTTT
CASSEQLSSPALHF
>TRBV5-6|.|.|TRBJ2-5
TGTGCCAGCAGCCGCAGGACTCAAGAGACCCAGTACTTC
CASSRRTQETQYF
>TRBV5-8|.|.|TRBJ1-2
TGTGCCAGCAGCTTGCCACAGGGTCGCGGCTACACCTTC
CASSLPQGRGYTF
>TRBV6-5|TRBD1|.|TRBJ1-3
TGTGCCAGCAGCGGAACAGGGGGCCTCGGAGACACCATATATTTT
CASSGTGGLGDTIYF
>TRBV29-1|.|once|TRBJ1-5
TGCAGCGCATCCCTCGGGGATCAGCCCCAGCATTTT
CSASLGDQPQHF
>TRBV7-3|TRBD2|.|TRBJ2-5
TGTGCCAGCAGCTTAGGGGGGACTAGCGGGCAAGAGACCCAGTACTTC
CASSLGGTSGQETQYF
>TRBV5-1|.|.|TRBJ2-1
TGCGCCAGCACCCCCGCGGAGGCGTCGCATGGATTGGATGAGCAGTTCTTC
CASTPAEASHGLDEQFF
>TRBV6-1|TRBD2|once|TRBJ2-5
TGTGCCCCGAAGGAGCGGGGGACTATGTCGGAGACCCAGTACTTC
CAPKERGTMSETQYF
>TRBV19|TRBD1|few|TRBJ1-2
TGTGCCAGTAGTCCGGGACAGGGCAGCTATGGCTACACCTTC
CASSPGQGSYGYTF
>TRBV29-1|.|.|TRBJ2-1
TGCAGCGTCCGTAAGGACACCGACAATGAGCAGTTCTTC
CSVRKDTDNEQFF
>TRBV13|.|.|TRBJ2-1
TGTGCCAGCACCAGGGGTTCGTACAATGAGCAGTTCTTC
CASTRGSYNEQFF
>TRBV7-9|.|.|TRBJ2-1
TGTGCCAGCAGCCCTTACCTAGAGCAGTTCTTC
CASSPYLEQFF
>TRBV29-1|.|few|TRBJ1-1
TGCAGCGTTAGTCAGGGGACGAACACTGAAGCTTTCTTT
CSVSQGTNTEAFF
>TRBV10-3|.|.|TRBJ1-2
TGTGCCATCAGTGAGTCGGAGGCAGATCCTAACTATGGCTACACCTTC
CAISESEADPNYGYTF
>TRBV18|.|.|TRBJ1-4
TGTGCCAGCTCACCTGGCACAGATAGGGAAAAACTGTTTTTT
CASSPGTDREKLFF
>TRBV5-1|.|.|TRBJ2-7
TGCGCCAGCAGCTTGGTAGGCGGGGGCAGCTCCTACGAGCAGTACTTC
CASSLVGGGSSYEQYF
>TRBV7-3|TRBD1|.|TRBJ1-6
TGTGCCAGCAGCCGACACGGACAGGGTGGTTCACCCCTCCACTTT
CASSRHGQGGSPLHF
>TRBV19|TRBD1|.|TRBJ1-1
TGTGCCAGTAGTATAGGAGGGACAGGGAGGATCACTGAAGCTTTCTTT
CASSIGGTGRITEAFF
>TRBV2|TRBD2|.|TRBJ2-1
TGTGCCAGCAGGGCTACTAGCGGGGAGCAGTTCTTC
CASRATSGEQFF
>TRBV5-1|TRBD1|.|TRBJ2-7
TGCGCCAGCAGCATCTCCGGGACAGGTATCTACGAGCAGTACTTC
CASSISGTGIYEQYF
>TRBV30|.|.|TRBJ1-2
TGTGCCTGGAGGCTAAGGGGCCCTTTGGAAGGCTACACCTTC
CAWRLRGPLEGYTF
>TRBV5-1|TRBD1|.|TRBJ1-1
TGCGCCAGCAGCGTGGACAGGGAGGGGAGTACTGAAGCTTTCTTT
CASSVDREGSTEAFF
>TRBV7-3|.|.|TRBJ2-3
TGTGCCAGCAGCGCTGGTTGGGGGGGCGTCACAGATACGCAGTATTTT
CASSAGWGGVTDTQYF
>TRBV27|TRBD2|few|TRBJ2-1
TGTGCCAGCAGTCCTCTGGGACTAACGGGGTACAATGAGCAGTTCTTC
CASSPLGLTGYNEQFF
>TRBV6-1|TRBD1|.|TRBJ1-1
TGTGCCAGCAGTCCCGGGACAGGAAAAGCTTTCTTT
CASSPGTGKAFF
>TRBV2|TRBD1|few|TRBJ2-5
TGTGCCAGCAGCCGGGACAGCACTAGACAAGAGACCCAGTACTTC
CASSRDSTRQETQYF
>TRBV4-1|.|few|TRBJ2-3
TGCGCCAGCAGCCCCGGAGACTACACAGATACGCAGTATTTT
CASSPGDYTDTQYF
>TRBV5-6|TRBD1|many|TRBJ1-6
TGTGCCAGCAGCGGGGACAGACGCTCCTATAATTCACCCCTCCACTTT
CASSGDRRSYNSPLHF
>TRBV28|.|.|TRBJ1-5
TGTGCCAGCAGTAAACCAGGTAGCAATCAGCCCCAGCATTTT
CASSKPGSNQPQHF
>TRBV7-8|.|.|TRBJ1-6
TGTGCCAGCAGCTACATCCCGAAGGGGCAAAATTCACCCCTCCACTTT
CASSYIPKGQNSPLHF